This passage covers 22 T cell receptor beta chains from one sample sequenced in a study of cytotoxic CD8 clonotypes in ibrutinib-treated CLL (dated by TCRdb to the early 2020s). The time point label, as the study defines it: progressive disease on ibrutinib. The library was built by means of the immunoSEQ multiplex PCR assay. The table was pulled from immuneACCESS by TCRdb, which kept in-frame rearrangements only. Such tables lose some clones; where checked, under half of the loss comes from unresolved V genes, and the rest has no known cause. For this sample there are fewer than 300,000 clones; approximately 79% appear just once. Approximately 5.1% of the sample is taken by the ten largest. Source: PBMCs, taken at disease progression, from a patient treated with ibrutinib. All receptors come from a human donor with chronic lymphocytic leukemia.

The CDR3 DNA is TGTGCCAGCAGCGCCGGGACAGGTCCATCCTACGAGCAGTACTTC. It is translated as CASSAGTGPSYEQYF. The rearrangement joins TRBV9 to TRBJ2-7, with TRBD1 matching over 8 bases. V gave up 3 bases and J gave up 1 base; unmatched junction bases: 6. Germline CDR1 and CDR2: SGDLS and YYNGEE. This CDR3 region has 15 residues.

This clone came up a few times. CDR3 protein: CASSRDRGSYEQYF. The DNA for the CDR3 is TGTGCCAGCAGCCGGGACAGGGGGTCCTACGAGCAGTACTTC. The V and J genes are TRBV11-2 and TRBJ2-7; 11 bases are a match to TRBD1. Germline trimming cut 5 bases from V and 1 base from J; bases unmatched to any gene: 1. Per germline, CDR1 SGHAT and CDR2 FQNNGV. This CDR3 spans 14 amino acids.

The chain couples TRBV10-1 to TRBJ2-1; 13 nucleotides align to TRBD2. V dropped 4 bases and J dropped 4; count of bases not matched to a gene: 7. The germline gives CDR1 WNHNN, CDR2 SYGVQD (reference sequence). CDR3 length: 17 residues. The CDR3 DNA is TGCGCCAGCAGTGGGAGACTAGCGGGGGGATTTTACAATGAGCAGTTCTTC. It specifies CASSGRLAGGFYNEQFF.

The table lists this clone with a count of one. This sequence joins TRBV27 and TRBJ2-1, with a tentative D call TRBD1 (6 bases). From germline, CDR1 is MNHEY and CDR2 SMNVEV (reference sequence). The CDR3 has 14 amino acids. Between the trimmed V and J ends, which lost 0 bases and 5 bases, there was a span of 8 bases. The CDR3 loop is CASSLSQGNNEQFF. For the CDR3, the DNA is TGTGCCAGCAGTTTATCACAGGGAAACAATGAGCAGTTCTTC.

The chain has TRBV28 and TRBJ2-3; the D gene is possibly TRBD2 (6 bases). V gave up 7 bases and J gave up 1 base, with 27 bases separating them. The CDR3 sequence is 19 residues long. CDR1 MDHEN and CDR2 SYDVKM come from the germline V gene. CDR3 nucleotide sequence: TGTGCCAGCACCCTACGGTTGCTAGCGACCGGGTTAGGCACAGATACGCAGTATTTT. Translating gives CASTLRLLATGLGTDTQYF.

The table lists this clone with a few counts. The chain recombines TRBV2 with TRBJ2-1, with 11 bases that match TRBD2. CDR1 is SNHLY and CDR2 is FYNNEI in the germline V gene. The V gene end was trimmed by 6 bases and the J gene end by 9 bases; junction bases not matched to a gene: 7. The CDR3 totals 14 residues. CDR3 loop: CASRTSGSYSEQFF. DNA of the CDR3: TGTGCCAGCAGAACTAGCGGGAGTTATAGTGAGCAGTTCTTC.

This sequence joins TRBV5-1 and TRBJ2-5; TRBD2 agrees at 13 bases. This CDR3 has 14 amino acids. The V gene's germline CDR1 is SGHRS and CDR2 YFSETQ. J lost 6 bases, V lost 4 bases, and 3 bases had no gene match. For the CDR3, the DNA is TGCGCCAGCAGCCGACTAGCGGGGGGCCAGACCCAGTACTTC. Amino acids: CASSRLAGGQTQYF. The complete variable domain, with remaining parts taken from reference TRBV5-1 and TRBJ2-5, reads KAGVTQTPRYLIKTRGQQVTLSCSPISGHRSVSWYQQTPGQGLQFLFEYFSETQRNKGNFPGRFSGRQFSNSRSEMNVSTLELGDSALYLCASSRLAGGQTQYFGPGTRLLVL.

This chain connects TRBV7-9 to TRBJ2-7; the D gene is possibly TRBD1 (6 bases). CDR1 and CDR2 (germline): SEHNR, FQNEAQ (reference sequence). Between the trimmed V and J ends, which lost 2 bases and 5 bases, there was a span of 10 bases. CDR3 length: 13 amino acids. The CDR3 sequence: CASSLRGSHEQYF. Here the CDR3 DNA reads TGTGCCAGCAGCTTAAGGGGGTCCCACGAGCAGTACTTC.

This chain connects TRBV5-1 to TRBJ2-7; TRBD2 is a possible D gene (6 bases). Germline lookup yields CDR1 SGHRS and CDR2 YFSETQ. V lost 0 bases and J lost 2, with 21 bases in between. This CDR3 has 18 amino acids. CDR3 protein: CASSLAYTGGAPAYEQYF. Here the CDR3 DNA reads TGCGCCAGCAGCTTGGCCTATACCGGGGGAGCACCAGCCTACGAGCAGTACTTC.

This chain links TRBV7-9 with TRBJ2-2; D uncertain. The V gene lost 3 bases and the J gene lost 4 bases, with 0 bases spanning the gap. There are 11 residues in the CDR3. CDR1 is SEHNR and CDR2 is FQNEAQ in the germline V gene (reference sequence). The CDR3 bases are TGTGCCAGCAGCTTCACCGGGGAGCTGTTTTTT. Amino acid sequence: CASSFTGELFF.

The sample holds one count of this clone. The V call is TRBV10-2, the J call TRBJ1-5; D unresolved. Between the trimmed V and J ends, which lost 1 base and 0 bases, there was a span of 7 bases. The CDR3 sequence is 15 residues long. Looked up from germline, CDR1 is WSHSY and CDR2 is SAAADI. The CDR3 sequence: CASSELGSSNQPQHF. The CDR3 DNA reads TGCGCCAGCAGTGAGTTGGGGAGTAGCAATCAGCCCCAGCATTTT.

This clone was seen just once. The chain is built from TRBV5-8 and TRBJ1-5; no clear D gene. The V end lost 2 bases, the J end lost 3 bases, and 15 bases lay between the germline ends. The germline V gene has CDR1 SGHTS and CDR2 YDEGEE. The CDR3 contains 16 residues. CDR3 nucleotide sequence: TGTGCCAGCAGCTTTCCCCCCCGGGGAATCAATCAGCCCCAGCATTTT. Translation: CASSFPPRGINQPQHF.

The V and J genes are TRBV7-3 and TRBJ1-1, with unresolved D. V was shortened by 3 bases and J by 3 bases, with 8 bases between the two germline ends. CDR1 is SGHTA, CDR2 FQGTGA, per germline. The CDR3 length is 13 residues. The CDR3 sequence is CASSFFEDTEAFF. The CDR3 DNA is TGTGCCAGCAGCTTTTTTGAGGACACTGAAGCTTTCTTT.

This chain joins TRBV10-2 and TRBJ2-7; either TRBD1 or TRBD2 may supply D (5 bases each). V lost 6 bases to trimming and J lost 5 bases, with 23 bases between them. The CDR3 contains 16 residues. CDR1 is WSHSY, CDR2 SAAADI, per germline. CDR3 loop: CASRALTGTPRDEQYF. In DNA, the CDR3 is TGCGCCAGCAGGGCGTTGACCGGGACCCCGAGGGACGAGCAGTACTTC.

The gene calls are TRBV9 and TRBJ1-2; D is undetermined. The V end was cut by 3 bases, the J end by 10 bases, with 7 bases between. The germline V gene encodes CDR1 SGDLS and CDR2 YYNGEE. The CDR3 runs to 10 residues. This CDR3 reads CASSGRDYTF. The CDR3 DNA reads as TGTGCCAGCAGCGGAAGGGACTACACCTTC. Full variable domain (rest looked up from reference TRBV9 and TRBJ1-2): DSGVTQTPKHLITATGQRVTLRCSPRSGDLSVYWYQQSLDQGLQFLIQYYNGEERAKGNILERFSAQQFPDLHSELNLSSLELGDSALYFCASSGRDYTFGSGTRLTVV.

V is TRBV4-1 and J is TRBJ2-5; D could derive from TRBD1 or TRBD2 (6 bases each). V shed 1 base and J shed 3 bases, with 12 bases lying between them. CDR1 is MGHRA and CDR2 is YSYEKL in the germline V gene. The CDR3 covers 15 residues. The CDR3 bases are TGCGCCAGCAGCCAAGTATCCGGGGGCGAAGAGACCCAGTACTTC. Translating it yields CASSQVSGGEETQYF.

The gene calls are TRBV2 and TRBJ2-7; 15 bases agree with TRBD2. The V gene end was trimmed by 6 bases and the J gene end by 3 bases; junction bases not matched to a gene: 12. CDR1 is SNHLY, CDR2 FYNNEI, per germline. The CDR3 loop spans 18 amino acids. The CDR3 reads CASSEPGLAGGLYYEQYF. In DNA, the CDR3 is TGTGCCAGCAGCGAACCGGGACTAGCGGGAGGACTATACTACGAGCAGTACTTC.

The chain is built from TRBV10-1 and TRBJ2-3; D call uncertain. The length of the CDR3 is 15 residues. Germline CDR1 WNHNN, CDR2 SYGVQD (reference sequence). The V end was cut by 3 bases, the J end by 1 base, with 11 bases between. Written as DNA, the CDR3 is TGCGCCAGCAGTGAATGGCGCGGCGGCACAGATACGCAGTATTTT. Its protein is CASSEWRGGTDTQYF.

The CDR3 bases are TGCGCCAGCAGCCAACATAGCGGACAGTTGAGGGCAGATACGCAGTATTTT. Translated: CASSQHSGQLRADTQYF. The chain uses TRBV4-1 and TRBJ2-3, with D perhaps matching TRBD1 or TRBD2 (6 bases each). The CDR3 contains 17 residues. V lost 2 bases to trimming and J lost 4 bases, with 19 bases between them. The germline V gene has CDR1 MGHRA and CDR2 YSYEKL.

This clone was detected only a few times. The chain carries TRBV19 and TRBJ2-3, with D unresolved. The CDR3 has 13 residues. Germline CDR1 and CDR2: LNHDA and SQIVND (reference sequence). V was shortened by 5 bases and J by 1 base, with 7 bases between the two germline ends. The CDR3 protein is CASSPGGTDTQYF. DNA of the CDR3: TGTGCCAGTAGTCCGGGTGGCACAGATACGCAGTATTTT.

A few counts support this clone. The rearrangement links TRBV2 to TRBJ2-7, with D possibly TRBD1 on 6 matching bases. The CDR3 is 12 residues long. V was cut by 6 bases and J by 4 bases, with 10 bases left in between. Germline V CDR1 and CDR2: SNHLY, FYNNEI. CDR3 protein: CASRGTLYEQYF. The CDR3 coding sequence is TGTGCCAGCAGGGGGACATTGTACGAGCAGTACTTC.

This sequence joins TRBV7-3 and TRBJ2-1; tentatively, D is TRBD2 (5 bases). Per the germline V gene, CDR1 is SGHTA and CDR2 is FQGTGA. The CDR3 is made up of 14 amino acids. The V and J ends lost 4 bases and 5 bases respectively, with 12 bases between them. The CDR3 spells CASSSPDFDNEQFF. CDR3 DNA sequence: TGTGCCAGCAGCTCCCCGGACTTTGACAATGAGCAGTTCTTC.